This TCR beta chain was recorded in a study of vaccination effects on CD4 cells after COVID-19 (dated by TCRdb to 2022 to 2024). For context, the study as a whole: Across the study, the median time from the second dose to post-vaccine sampling was 72 days (range 14 to 241). SARS-CoV-2 spike-specific CD4+ TCR repertoires were compared before and after mRNA vaccination in COVID-19 convalescent patients and in infection-naive vaccine recipients. Altogether, 10 COVID-19 convalescent patients and 4 SARS-CoV-2-naive healthy vaccine recipients made up the full study. Cultures from other donors in the study were sequenced with the Oncomine TCR Beta short-read assay on an Illumina iSeq 100.

The protocol used for the library was the immunoSEQ multiplex PCR assay. TCR beta CDR3 sequencing was performed on DNA from the cultured, isolated CD4+ T cells. Per the original workflow: The analysis removed non-productive TCR sequences, trimmed reads to the CDR3 region, and retained only CDR3s that were 7 or more amino acids long. The MANAFEST web app was used to pick out antigen-specific clonotypes by comparing their expansion in peptide wells with that in reference cultures. For clones to be considered positive, expansion at FDR<0.05 versus reference and all other wells, an odds ratio above 5, and a frequency above 0.1% in two replicate wells were required. A clonotype was defined as cross-reactive if the clonotype was significantly expanded both in SARS-CoV-2 spike wells and in at least one common cold coronavirus spike condition. Levenshtein distance calculated with the stringdist R package was used to assess CDR3 similarity, and unrooted trees were constructed with ape in R 3.6.1. The immuneACCESS repertoire file appears here via TCRdb, limited to in-frame rearrangements. These files lack a portion of the clones; in checked studies, under half of the deficit traces to unresolved V genes, and the cause of the others is not known. V, J and clone size reflect that table, while D and trimming were determined from the DNA. Recorded for this sample are tens of thousands of clones; approximately 64% of them occurred a single time. Nearly 9% of the sample belongs to the ten largest clones.

In the ViraFEST assay, PBMC were stimulated with viral peptide pools, and TCR sequencing was then used to find antigen-specific CD4+ T cell clonotypes based on their expansion. After around ten days of culture, CD4+ T cells were isolated with the EasySep CD4+ T cell isolation kit. Each participant got two doses of an mRNA SARS-CoV-2 vaccine, either BNT162b2 or mRNA-1273. None of the healthy vaccine recipients had a prior SARS-CoV-2 infection, which was confirmed by nucleocapsid antibody tests that came back negative both before and after vaccination. Some 2 million PBMC per well were cultured in IMDM with roughly 5% human AB serum, around 10 IU/ml IL-2 and gentamicin, plus 10 ug/ml peptides. Half of the culture medium was replaced with fresh IL-2-containing medium on days 3 and 7. Each peptide stimulation condition was cultured in triplicate wells unless otherwise noted. PBMC were separated from whole blood using Ficoll-Paque Plus gradient centrifugation and were then either cryopreserved at -140C or used fresh. The overlapping peptide pools covered the spike proteins of SARS-CoV-2 as well as those of the common cold coronaviruses HCoV-NL63, HCoV-OC43 and HCoV-229E. The QIAamp micro DNA kit was used to extract genomic DNA from the cultured CD4+ T cells.

Sequences SEHNR (CDR1) and FQNEAQ (CDR2) are obtained from the germline V gene (reference sequence). The CDR3 runs 14 residues from the cysteine to the phenylalanine. The entry retains the CDR3 DNA only, 42 bases that are in frame from base 1. Unmatched junction bases come to 10, with V trimmed by 8 bases and J by 9 bases. This clone came up a few times. There is no known antigen for this receptor. No much larger clone is present one base from it, and per-base qualities are unavailable. The paper's findings and limits, for the study overall: Clones induced by infection and clones induced by vaccination both contracted markedly at late timepoints after vaccination, which fits with T cell responses waning over time. The study was limited by a small number of convalescent patients and lacked early post-infection timepoints. Among healthy vaccine recipients, nearly all vaccine-induced clones were SARS-CoV-2 mono-reactive, and only 1 of 255 was cross-reactive with common cold coronaviruses.

The chain employs TRBV7-9 and TRBJ1-6; TRBD1 matches 7 bases in the middle. The receptor's source is a human donor who received a COVID-19 vaccine. The sample here was CD4+ T cells from PBMCs cultured with SARS-CoV-2 spike peptides, taken after COVID-19 vaccination. According to the study, the label for this sample's cell subset or site signals: SARS-CoV-2 spike overlapping peptide pool stimulation. For the CDR3, the sequence is CASERQGKVSPLHF. At the DNA level, the sequence is TGTGCCAGCGAGAGACAGGGAAAGGTTTCACCCCTCCACTTT.